Sequencing of this TCR beta chain was carried out in a study of cytomegalovirus exposure and HLA in healthy donors. The overall study: The Caucasian-associated ancestry cluster contained about four fifths of the approximately 400 genotyped donors.

Both 60 Vbeta primers and 13 Jbeta primers went into the PCR. How the authors handled the data: It was a later analysis that counted about 80 million unique TCR beta chains, of which some 10 million were shared. The table came from immunoSEQ multiplex PCR; TCRdb's copy has only in-frame clones and leaves some out. V and J calls and clone size come straight from that table; D and trimming were deduced from the DNA. The data show approximately 140,000 clones, over 65% seen once. The CDR3 spans 15 residues. Per germline, CDR1 SGHRS and CDR2 YFSETQ. V lost 4 bases to trimming and J lost 4 bases, with 15 bases between them.

The V gene is TRBV5-1, the J gene TRBJ2-1; D perhaps matches TRBD1 (8 bases). The sample taken for sequencing was PBMCs. The TCR was taken from a man in his forties or fifties in good health and CMV-seropositive. The CDR3 loop is CASSLTQGGYNEQFF. CDR3 DNA sequence: TGCGCCAGCAGCCTCACACAGGGGGGGTACAATGAGCAGTTCTTC.